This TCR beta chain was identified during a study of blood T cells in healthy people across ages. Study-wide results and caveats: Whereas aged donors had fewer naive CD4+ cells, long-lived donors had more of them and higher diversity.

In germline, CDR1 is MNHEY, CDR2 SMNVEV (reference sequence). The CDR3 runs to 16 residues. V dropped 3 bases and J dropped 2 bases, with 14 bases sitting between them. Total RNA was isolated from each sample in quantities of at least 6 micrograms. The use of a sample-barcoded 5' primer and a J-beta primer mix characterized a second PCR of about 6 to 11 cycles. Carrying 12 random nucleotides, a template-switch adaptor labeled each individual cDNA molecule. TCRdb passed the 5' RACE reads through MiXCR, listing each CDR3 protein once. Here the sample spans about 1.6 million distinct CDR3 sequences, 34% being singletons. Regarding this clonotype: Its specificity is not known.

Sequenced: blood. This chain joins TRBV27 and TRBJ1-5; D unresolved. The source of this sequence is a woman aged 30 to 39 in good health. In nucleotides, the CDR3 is TGTGCCAGCAGTTTGATCCCTTTGGACCGCAATCAGCCCCAGCATTTT. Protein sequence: CASSLIPLDRNQPQHF.